What follows are 21 T cell receptor beta chains derived from one specimen sequenced in a study of blood T cell repertoires in COVID-19. This table comes from immunoSEQ multiplex PCR, and its TCRdb copy is limited to in-frame clones, with some not included. The sample has roughly 190,000 clones; 82% are singletons. The sample comprised peripheral blood. Receptors were obtained from a woman aged 55-70 years with COVID-19, enrolled during active disease.

The CDR3 protein is CASSLGQGLYEQYF. The CDR3 nucleotides are TGTGCCAGCAGCCTAGGACAGGGTCTCTACGAGCAGTACTTC. The V gene is TRBV11-2, the J gene TRBJ2-7; 8 bases line up with TRBD1. The CDR3 covers 14 residues. The ends lost 5 bases at V and 3 bases at J; junction bases unmatched: 6. Germline CDR1 is SGHAT and CDR2 is FQNNGV.

This chain uses TRBV18 with TRBJ2-7, with 7 bases matching TRBD1. V dropped 3 bases and J dropped 3; count of bases not matched to a gene: 2. CDR3 length equals 13 residues. Germline values: CDR1 KGHSH, CDR2 LQKENI. CDR3 amino acids: CASSPGQVYEQYV. DNA of the CDR3: TGTGCCAGCTCACCTGGACAGGTCTACGAGCAGTACGTC.

The CDR3 bases are TGTGCCAGCAGCCCGGGGACTAGCGGGAGGGTGCAGTTCTTC. As protein: CASSPGTSGRVQFF. The genes are TRBV5-6 and TRBJ2-1; TRBD2 agrees at 16 bases. The germline V gene encodes CDR1 SGHDT and CDR2 YYEEEE. This CDR3 region has 14 residues. V trimming: 4 bases; J trimming: 12 bases; junction bases outside the gene matches: 4.

V usage is TRBV5-1 and J usage is TRBJ2-3, with 15 bases lining up with TRBD2. Germline CDR1 SGHRS, CDR2 YFSETQ. With V trimmed by 4 bases and J by 0 bases, 6 bases remained unmatched. The CDR3 is 18 residues long. DNA of the CDR3: TGCGCCAGCAGCAGCGGACTAGCGGGGGGGCTGAGCACAGATACGCAGTATTTT. Its protein product is CASSSGLAGGLSTDTQYF.

This chain links TRBV6-5 with TRBJ2-7, with a possible D match to TRBD2 (5 bases). Germline loops: CDR1 MNHEY, CDR2 SVGAGI. Trimming cost V 0 bases and J 4 bases, with 13 bases left between them. This CDR3 region has 15 residues. CDR3 sequence reads: CASSYSGPGWYEQYF. The CDR3 coding sequence is TGTGCCAGCAGTTACTCTGGGCCGGGGTGGTACGAGCAGTACTTC.

The gene calls are TRBV10-3 and TRBJ2-7; 10 bases line up with TRBD2. The CDR3 has 15 residues. The trim removed 0 bases at V and 4 bases at J, leaving 3 bases unmatched. Germline CDR1 is ENHRY and CDR2 is SYGVKD. CDR3 sequence (DNA): TGTGCCATCAGTGAGTCGCCTAGCGGGGGTTACGAGCAGTACTTC. As protein: CAISESPSGGYEQYF.

The chain joins TRBV15 to TRBJ1-5; 10 bases agree with TRBD1. There are 16 residues in the CDR3. Per germline, CDR1 LNHNV and CDR2 YYDKDF (reference sequence). V dropped 4 bases and J dropped 5; count of bases not matched to a gene: 8. The CDR3 bases are TGTGCCACCAGCAAAACCTTGGGGACAGGGGATCAGCCCCAGCATTTT. It encodes CATSKTLGTGDQPQHF.

V is TRBV14 and J is TRBJ1-1; D might be TRBD1 (5 bases). CDR3 size: 11 residues. CDR1 is SGHDN and CDR2 is FVKESK in the germline V gene. V lost 1 base and J lost 11, with 8 bases in between. The CDR3 DNA reads TGTGCCAGCAGCCAAGGATGGGGCGCTTTCTTT. It codes for CASSQGWGAFF. Combining the CDR3 with reference TRBV14 and TRBJ1-1 gives the whole variable domain EAGVTQFPSHSVIEKGQTVTLRCDPISGHDNLYWYRRVMGKEIKFLLHFVKESKQDESGMPNNRFLAERTGGTYSTLKVQPAELEDSGVYFCASSQGWGAFFGQGTRLTVV.

The chain employs TRBV13 and TRBJ2-3; 9 bases match TRBD1. The CDR3 length is 14 residues. The V and J ends lost 5 bases and 6 bases, in that order; junction bases with no gene match: 6. Germline V gene data show CDR1 as PRHDT and CDR2 as FYEKMQ (reference sequence). CDR3 sequence (DNA): TGTGCCAGCAGCGACAGGGGGGTCGCGGATACGCAGTATTTT. It codes for CASSDRGVADTQYF.

The chain has TRBV4-2 and TRBJ1-1, with 11 nucleotides matching TRBD1. The CDR3 is made up of 17 amino acids. Germline V gives CDR1 LGHNA, CDR2 YNFKEQ. V was clipped by 2 bases and J by 3 bases; unmatched bases: 8. The CDR3 coding sequence is TGTGCCAGCAGCCAAAGATTCAGGACAGGGGGCGACACTGAAGCTTTCTTT. Amino acid sequence: CASSQRFRTGGDTEAFF.

The chain employs TRBV7-2 and TRBJ2-2; D is possibly TRBD2 (7 bases). Germline V lookup: CDR1 SGHTA, CDR2 FQGNSA. Trimming pared 4 bases from V and 2 bases from J, leaving 14 bases between. The CDR3 is 16 amino acids. The CDR3 DNA reads as TGTGCCAGCAGCTCCGGAGGGGGGGCAAACACCGGGGAGCTGTTTTTT. This encodes CASSSGGGANTGELFF.

V usage is TRBV5-5 and J usage is TRBJ1-6; 11 nucleotides match TRBD1. Germline V gene sequence: CDR1 SGHKS, CDR2 YYEKEE (reference sequence). V lost 0 bases, J lost 9 bases, and 5 bases stayed unmatched. The length of the CDR3 is 16 residues. For the CDR3, the DNA is TGTGCCAGCAGCTTGGAAGGTGGGACAGGGGGTTCACCCCTCCACTTT. This sequence encodes CASSLEGGTGGSPLHF.

The chain is built from TRBV6-5 and TRBJ2-4; 10 bases map to TRBD1. The J segment lost 7 bases and the V segment lost 5 bases, leaving 8 bases of the junction unmatched. The CDR3 is made up of 15 amino acids. Germline V lookup: CDR1 MNHEY, CDR2 SVGAGI. As DNA, the CDR3 is TGTGCCAGCAGTCCCTCGACAGGGGGCCGGAACATTCAGTACTTC. It codes for CASSPSTGGRNIQYF.

The chain has TRBV4-1 and TRBJ2-1; TRBD1 is a possible D gene (5 bases). CDR1 and CDR2 (germline): MGHRA, YSYEKL. Trimming removed 0 bases from V and 5 bases from J, with 11 bases in between. CDR3 length: 15 residues. The DNA for the CDR3 is TGCGCCAGCAGCCAAGATCTGGGGCAGAACAATGAGCAGTTCTTC. Translated, it gives CASSQDLGQNNEQFF.

V is TRBV4-3 and J is TRBJ2-7; tentatively, D is TRBD1 (6 bases). Germline V gene lookup returns CDR1 LGHNA and CDR2 YSLEER. The CDR3 spans 15 residues. The ends were cut back, 1 base at V and 1 base at J, with 11 bases in the middle. The CDR3 reads CASSQAAGTSYEQYF. The DNA for the CDR3 is TGCGCCAGCAGCCAAGCTGCCGGGACATCCTACGAGCAGTACTTC.

CDR3 residues: CASSLAVAVNTGELFF. For the CDR3, the DNA is TGTGCCAGCAGCTTAGCGGTAGCAGTTAACACCGGGGAGCTGTTTTTT. This chain uses TRBV7-2 with TRBJ2-2, with no clear D. The CDR3 is made up of 16 amino acids. Trimming took off 0 bases at V and 2 bases at J, with 10 bases between the two ends. The germline CDR1 and CDR2 sequences are SGHTA and FQGNSA.

The chain couples TRBV11-2 to TRBJ1-4; TRBD1 matches 10 bases. The CDR3 is 16 residues long. CDR1 and CDR2 (germline): SGHAT, FQNNGV. V lost 1 base and J lost 6; bases outside the gene matches: 5. CDR3 sequence reads: CASSLARQGAYEKLFF. For the CDR3, the DNA is TGTGCCAGCAGCTTAGCGCGACAGGGGGCATATGAAAAACTGTTTTTT.

The chain combines TRBV19 with TRBJ1-2, with D possibly matching TRBD1 (6 bases). The ends were cut back, 8 bases at V and 5 bases at J, with 21 bases in the middle. This CDR3 is 15 amino acids long. CDR1 is LNHDA and CDR2 is SQIVND in the germline V gene (reference sequence). In DNA form, the CDR3 reads TGTGCCAGTCTCAGTAGAGGACAGTCAGCTTATGGCTACACCTTC. Its protein product is CASLSRGQSAYGYTF.

V is TRBV5-1 and J is TRBJ2-3; D is perhaps TRBD2 (5 bases). This CDR3 has 14 amino acids. CDR1 and CDR2 (germline): SGHRS, YFSETQ. Trimming left V 0 bases short and J 6 bases short, with 11 bases between. In nucleotides, the CDR3 is TGCGCCAGCAGCTTGGCCCTACGGGGTGATACGCAGTATTTT. Translating gives CASSLALRGDTQYF. Full variable domain (missing parts from reference TRBV5-1 and TRBJ2-3): KAGVTQTPRYLIKTRGQQVTLSCSPISGHRSVSWYQQTPGQGLQFLFEYFSETQRNKGNFPGRFSGRQFSNSRSEMNVSTLELGDSALYLCASSLALRGDTQYFGPGTRLTVL.

This clone was picked up one time. The same CDR3 can be traced to other DNA sequences in this sample. The J gene is TRBJ2-3, the V gene TRBV7-3; TRBD2 matches 9 bases. V was clipped by 2 bases and J by 3 bases; unmatched bases: 3. This CDR3 is 15 amino acids long. The germline gives CDR1 SGHTA, CDR2 FQGTGA. DNA of the CDR3: TGTGCCAGCAGCTTATTAGCGGGGGAAACAGATACGCAGTATTTT. This translates into CASSLLAGETDTQYF.

Concerning this clone itself: Other nucleotide sequences from this sample produce the same CDR3. This rearrangement joins TRBV5-1 to TRBJ2-1, with a tentative D call TRBD1 (5 bases). CDR1 SGHRS and CDR2 YFSETQ come from the germline V gene. The CDR3 is made up of 14 amino acids. V shed 0 bases and J shed 7 bases, with 11 bases lying between them. The CDR3 spells CASSLGGASNEQFF. CDR3 nucleotide sequence: TGCGCCAGCAGCTTGGGGGGCGCCAGTAATGAGCAGTTCTTC.